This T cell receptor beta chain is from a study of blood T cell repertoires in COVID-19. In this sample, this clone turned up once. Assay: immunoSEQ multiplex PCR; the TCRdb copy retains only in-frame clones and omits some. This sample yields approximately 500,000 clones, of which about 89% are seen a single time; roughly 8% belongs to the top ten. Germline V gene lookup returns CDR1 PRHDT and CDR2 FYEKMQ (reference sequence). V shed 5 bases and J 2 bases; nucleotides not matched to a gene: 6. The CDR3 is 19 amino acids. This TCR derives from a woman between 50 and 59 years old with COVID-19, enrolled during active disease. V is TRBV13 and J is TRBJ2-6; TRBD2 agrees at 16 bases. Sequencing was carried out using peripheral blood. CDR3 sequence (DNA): TGTGCCAGCAGCCCAAAGGGACTAGCGGGGGGGCCTGGGGCCAACGTCCTGACTTTC. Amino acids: CASSPKGLAGGPGANVLTF.